Shown below are 13 T cell receptor beta chains from a single sample sequenced in a study of blood T cell repertoires in COVID-19. The method was immunoSEQ multiplex PCR; TCRdb's version includes in-frame clones alone and lacks a portion of them. The sample carries roughly 140,000 clones, 80% recorded once. The sequenced sample consisted of peripheral blood. All receptors derive from a woman aged 45-59 years with acute or convalescent COVID-19.

This chain uses TRBV3-1 (or the pseudogene TRBV3-2) with TRBJ2-3; 7 bases are a match to TRBD2. Germline trimming cut 0 bases from V and 7 bases from J; bases unmatched to any gene: 4. Per the germline V gene, CDR1 is LGHDT and CDR2 is YNNKEL (reference sequence). The CDR3 totals 14 residues. This chain's CDR3 is CASSQEVRGNTQYF. The CDR3 DNA reads as TGTGCCAGCAGCCAAGAAGTGCGGGGGAATACGCAGTATTTT.

V and J are TRBV29-1 and TRBJ1-1, with 8 bases identical to TRBD1. The J segment lost 4 bases and the V segment lost 7 bases, leaving 8 bases of the junction unmatched. CDR3 length: 13 amino acids. Germline lookup yields CDR1 SQVTM and CDR2 ANQGSEA. The DNA for the CDR3 is TGCAGCGGGGGCTCAGGGGGCTTCACTGAAGCTTTCTTT. Its translation is CSGGSGGFTEAFF.

The rearrangement links TRBV7-3 to TRBJ1-1; 7 bases align to TRBD1. Trimming cost V 5 bases and J 6 bases; bases outside gene matches: 6. This CDR3 region has 13 residues. Germline CDR1 and CDR2: SGHTA and FQGTGA. For the CDR3, the DNA is TGTGCCAGCAGCCCCCAGGGGGTCGCTGAAGCTTTCTTT. It is translated as CASSPQGVAEAFF.

This chain connects TRBV19 to TRBJ2-7; D remains ambiguous. Trimming left V 3 bases short and J 0 bases short, with 12 bases between. This CDR3 has 15 amino acids. Germline V lookup: CDR1 LNHDA, CDR2 SQIVND (reference sequence). The CDR3 region has the DNA TGTGCCAGTAGTATTCGGGTGGATAGCTCCTACGAGCAGTACTTC. Amino acids: CASSIRVDSSYEQYF.

The chain recombines TRBV7-2 with TRBJ2-7; TRBD2 aligns across 10 bases. This CDR3 is 16 amino acids long. Trimming removed 2 bases from V and 2 bases from J; junction bases left unmatched: 6. Germline values: CDR1 SGHTA, CDR2 FQGNSA. The DNA for the CDR3 is TGTGCCAGCAGCTTACTTGTAGCGGGGGGAACCTACGAGCAGTACTTC. Translated, it gives CASSLLVAGGTYEQYF.

The CDR3 DNA sequence: TGTGCCAGCAGCTTATTAGACCTAGACAATGAGCAGTTCTTC. It translates to CASSLLDLDNEQFF. The chain carries TRBV7-6 and TRBJ2-1; the D is unclear. The germline CDR1 and CDR2 sequences are SGHVS and FNYEAQ. Trimming took 2 bases from V and 5 from J, leaving 10 bases between them. CDR3 length: 14 amino acids.

The V call is TRBV5-1, the J call TRBJ2-1, with 7 bases lining up with TRBD2. V was clipped by 4 bases and J by 5 bases; unmatched bases: 6. The germline V gene encodes CDR1 SGHRS and CDR2 YFSETQ. The CDR3 is made up of 14 amino acids. CDR3 DNA sequence: TGCGCCAGCAGCGGCGGGGGAGCTAACAATGAGCAGTTCTTC. Translation gives CASSGGGANNEQFF.

The CDR3 DNA follows: TGTGCCAGCAGCCCGATAGGGGGGGAACCCTACGAGCAGTACTTC. Translation gives CASSPIGGEPYEQYF. The chain is built from TRBV28 and TRBJ2-7, with TRBD2 as a possible D gene (7 bases). The CDR3 consists of 15 residues. CDR1 and CDR2 (germline): MDHEN, SYDVKM. Between the trimmed V and J ends, which lost 6 bases and 2 bases, there was a span of 17 bases.

V gene TRBV19 combines with J gene TRBJ1-1, with 7 positions matching TRBD1. V was clipped by 1 base and J by 0 bases; unmatched bases: 5. Looked up from germline, CDR1 is LNHDA and CDR2 is SQIVND (reference sequence). The CDR3 is 16 residues long. This CDR3 is CASSIGTGRLNTEAFF. Here the CDR3 DNA reads TGTGCCAGTAGTATAGGGACAGGTCGATTGAACACTGAAGCTTTCTTT.

This chain connects TRBV12-3 or TRBV12-4 to TRBJ1-4, with 7 bases aligning to TRBD1. CDR3 length: 13 residues. V gave up 8 bases and J gave up 8 bases; unmatched junction bases: 8. The CDR3 DNA reads as TGTGCCAGCGCCGGGACAGTAAACGAAAAACTGTTTTTT. Its protein product is CASAGTVNEKLFF.

This clone showed up just a few times. The junction departs from germline at one end; a sequencing error may be responsible. The V and J genes are TRBV3-1 (or the pseudogene TRBV3-2) and TRBJ1-5; D unclear. The CDR3 runs 14 residues. Per germline, CDR1 LGHDT and CDR2 YNNKEL (reference sequence). The CDR3 here is CASSHRHGNQPQHF. DNA for the CDR3: TGTGCCAGCAGCCACAGACACGGCAATCAGCCTCAGCATTTT.

The chain recombines TRBV30 with TRBJ1-5, with D possibly TRBD1 on 5 matching bases. Germline CDR1 and CDR2: GTSNPN and SVGIG (reference sequence). The germline V and J ends were trimmed by 2 bases and 5 bases, with 13 bases remaining between them. The CDR3 is 14 residues long. The CDR3 loop is CAWSLGTQDQPQHF. DNA for the CDR3: TGTGCCTGGAGTCTAGGGACTCAGGATCAGCCCCAGCATTTT. Filled out from reference TRBV30 and TRBJ1-5, the complete variable domain reads SQTIHQWPATLVQPVGSPLSLECTVEGTSNPNLYWYRQAAGRGLQLLFYSVGIGQISSEVPQNLSASRPQDRQFILSSKKLLLSDSGFYLCAWSLGTQDQPQHFGDGTRLSIL.

The rearrangement uses TRBV6-4 and TRBJ2-6, with unresolved D. Germline V gene sequence: CDR1 MRHNA, CDR2 SNTAGT. The CDR3 is 18 residues long. Trimming removed 0 bases at V and 0 bases at J, with 12 bases between. The CDR3 loop is CASSDSPPGSSGANVLTF. For the CDR3, the DNA is TGTGCCAGCAGTGACTCCCCGCCAGGTTCCTCTGGGGCCAACGTCCTGACTTTC.